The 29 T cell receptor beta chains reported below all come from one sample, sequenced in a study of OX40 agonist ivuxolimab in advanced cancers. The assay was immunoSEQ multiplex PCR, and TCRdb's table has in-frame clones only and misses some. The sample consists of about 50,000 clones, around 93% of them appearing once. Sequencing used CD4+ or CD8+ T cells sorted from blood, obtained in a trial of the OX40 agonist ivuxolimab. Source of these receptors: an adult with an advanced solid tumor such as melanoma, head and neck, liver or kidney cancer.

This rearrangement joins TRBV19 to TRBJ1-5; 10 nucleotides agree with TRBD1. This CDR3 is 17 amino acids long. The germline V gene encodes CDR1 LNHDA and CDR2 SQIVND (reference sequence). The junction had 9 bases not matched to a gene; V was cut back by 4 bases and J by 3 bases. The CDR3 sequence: CASSTLTGGVVNQPQHF. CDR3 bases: TGTGCCAGTAGTACCCTGACAGGGGGCGTAGTCAATCAGCCCCAGCATTTT.

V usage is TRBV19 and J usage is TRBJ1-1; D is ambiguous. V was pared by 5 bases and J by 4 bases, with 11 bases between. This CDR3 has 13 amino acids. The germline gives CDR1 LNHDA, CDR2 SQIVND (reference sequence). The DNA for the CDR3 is TGTGCCAGTAGTGTAGGGAGTGGCACTGAAGCTTTCTTT. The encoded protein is CASSVGSGTEAFF.

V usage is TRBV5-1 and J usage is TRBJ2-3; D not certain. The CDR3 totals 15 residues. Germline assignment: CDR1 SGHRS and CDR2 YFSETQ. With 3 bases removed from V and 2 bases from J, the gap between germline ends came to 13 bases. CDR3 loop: CASSSIGYNTDTQYF. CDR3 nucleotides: TGCGCCAGCAGCTCCATCGGCTACAACACAGATACGCAGTATTTT.

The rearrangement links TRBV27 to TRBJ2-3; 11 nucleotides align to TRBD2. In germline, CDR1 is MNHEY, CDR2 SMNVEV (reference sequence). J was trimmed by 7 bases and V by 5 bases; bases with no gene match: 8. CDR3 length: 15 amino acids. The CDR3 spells CASSPGTSGGNTQYF. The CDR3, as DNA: TGTGCCAGCAGTCCCGGGACTAGCGGAGGTAATACGCAGTATTTT.

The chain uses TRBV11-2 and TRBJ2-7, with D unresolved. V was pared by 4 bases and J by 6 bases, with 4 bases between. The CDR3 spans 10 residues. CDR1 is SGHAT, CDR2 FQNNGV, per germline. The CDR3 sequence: CASSSFEQYF. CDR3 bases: TGTGCCAGCAGCTCTTTCGAGCAGTACTTC.

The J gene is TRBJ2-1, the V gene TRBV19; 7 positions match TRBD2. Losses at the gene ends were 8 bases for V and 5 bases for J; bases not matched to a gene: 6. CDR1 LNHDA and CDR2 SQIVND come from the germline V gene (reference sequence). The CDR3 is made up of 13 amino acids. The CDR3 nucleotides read TGTGCCAGTCGGGAGGAGGGAAACAATGAGCAGTTCTTC. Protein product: CASREEGNNEQFF.

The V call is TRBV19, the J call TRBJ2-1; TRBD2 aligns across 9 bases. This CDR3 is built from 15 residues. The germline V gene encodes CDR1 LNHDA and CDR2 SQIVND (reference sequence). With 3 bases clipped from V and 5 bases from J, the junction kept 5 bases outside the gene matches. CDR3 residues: CASSMGGRADNEQFF. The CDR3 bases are TGTGCCAGTAGTATGGGCGGGAGGGCCGACAATGAGCAGTTCTTC.

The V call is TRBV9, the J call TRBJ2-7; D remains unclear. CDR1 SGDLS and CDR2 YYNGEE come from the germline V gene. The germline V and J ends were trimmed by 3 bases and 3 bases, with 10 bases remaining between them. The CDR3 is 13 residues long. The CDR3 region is CASSARLNYEQYF. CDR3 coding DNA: TGTGCCAGCAGCGCCAGACTGAACTACGAGCAGTACTTC.

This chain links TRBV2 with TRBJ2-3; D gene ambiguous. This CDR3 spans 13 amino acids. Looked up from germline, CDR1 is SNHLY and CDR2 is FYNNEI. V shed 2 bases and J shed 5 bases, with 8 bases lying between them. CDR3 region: CASSELDQDTQYF. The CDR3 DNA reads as TGTGCCAGCAGTGAACTGGATCAAGATACGCAGTATTTT.

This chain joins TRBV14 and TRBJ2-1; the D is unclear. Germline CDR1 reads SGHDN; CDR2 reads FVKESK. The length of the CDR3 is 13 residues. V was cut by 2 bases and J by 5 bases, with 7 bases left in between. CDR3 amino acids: CASSQLDNNEQFF. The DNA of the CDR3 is TGTGCCAGCAGCCAACTTGACAACAATGAGCAGTTCTTC.

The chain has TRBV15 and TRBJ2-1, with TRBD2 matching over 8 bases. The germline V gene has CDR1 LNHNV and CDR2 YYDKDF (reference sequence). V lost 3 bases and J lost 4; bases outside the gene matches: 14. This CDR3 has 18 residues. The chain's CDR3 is CATSSIFIAGPRYNEQFF. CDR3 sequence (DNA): TGTGCCACCAGCAGCATATTTATAGCGGGACCCCGATACAATGAGCAGTTCTTC.

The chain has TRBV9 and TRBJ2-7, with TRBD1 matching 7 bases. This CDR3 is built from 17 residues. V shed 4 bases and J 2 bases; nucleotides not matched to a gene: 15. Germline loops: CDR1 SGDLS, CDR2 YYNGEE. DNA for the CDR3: TGTGCCAGCAGCCAAGGGGTGCTACAGGGGCGGACCTACGAGCAGTACTTC. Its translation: CASSQGVLQGRTYEQYF.

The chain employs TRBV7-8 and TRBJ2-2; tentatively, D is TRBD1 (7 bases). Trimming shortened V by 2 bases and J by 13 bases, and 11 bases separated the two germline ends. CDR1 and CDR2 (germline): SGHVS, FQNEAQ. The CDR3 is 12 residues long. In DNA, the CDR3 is TGTGCCAGCAGCTTAAGACAGGGAGGGCTGTTTTTT. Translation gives CASSLRQGGLFF.

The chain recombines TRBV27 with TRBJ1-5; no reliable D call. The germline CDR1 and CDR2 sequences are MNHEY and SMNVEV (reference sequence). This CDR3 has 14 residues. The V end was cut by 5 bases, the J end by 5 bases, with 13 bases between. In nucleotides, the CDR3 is TGTGCCAGCAGTCCTCTTGGCTATTATCAGCCCCAGCATTTT. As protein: CASSPLGYYQPQHF.

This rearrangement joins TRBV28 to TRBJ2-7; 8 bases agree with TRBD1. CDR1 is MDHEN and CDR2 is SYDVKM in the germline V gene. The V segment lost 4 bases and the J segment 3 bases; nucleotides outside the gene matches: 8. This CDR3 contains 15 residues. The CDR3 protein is CASSSTGGSLYEQYF. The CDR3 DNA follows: TGTGCCAGCAGTTCAACAGGGGGGTCCCTCTACGAGCAGTACTTC.

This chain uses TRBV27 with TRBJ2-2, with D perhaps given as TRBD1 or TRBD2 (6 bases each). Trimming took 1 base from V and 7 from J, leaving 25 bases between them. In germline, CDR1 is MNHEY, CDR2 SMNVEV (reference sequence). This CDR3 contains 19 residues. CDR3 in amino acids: CASSLLVGGGSAGHGELFF. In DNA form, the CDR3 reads TGTGCCAGCAGTTTATTAGTGGGTGGTGGGTCTGCGGGACACGGGGAGCTGTTTTTT.

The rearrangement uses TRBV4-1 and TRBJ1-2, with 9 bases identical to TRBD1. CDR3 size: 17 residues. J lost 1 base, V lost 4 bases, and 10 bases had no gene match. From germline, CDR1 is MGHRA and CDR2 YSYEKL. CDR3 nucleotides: TGCGCCAGCAGCCCTCATGGACAGGGGCAGTATAACTATGGCTACACCTTC. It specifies CASSPHGQGQYNYGYTF.

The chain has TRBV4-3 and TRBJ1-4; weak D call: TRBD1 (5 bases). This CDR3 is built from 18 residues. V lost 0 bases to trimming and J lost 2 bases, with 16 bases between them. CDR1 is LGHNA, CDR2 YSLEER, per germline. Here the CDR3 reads CASSQDRGTRWTNEKLFF. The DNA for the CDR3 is TGCGCCAGCAGCCAAGATCGGGGGACCCGGTGGACTAATGAAAAACTGTTTTTT.

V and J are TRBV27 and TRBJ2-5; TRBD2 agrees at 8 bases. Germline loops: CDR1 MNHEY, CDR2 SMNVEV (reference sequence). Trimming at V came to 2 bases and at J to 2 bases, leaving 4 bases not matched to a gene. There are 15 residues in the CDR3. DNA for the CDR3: TGTGCCAGCAGTTTAGCGGGAGGACCTCAAGAGACCCAGTACTTC. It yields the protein CASSLAGGPQETQYF.

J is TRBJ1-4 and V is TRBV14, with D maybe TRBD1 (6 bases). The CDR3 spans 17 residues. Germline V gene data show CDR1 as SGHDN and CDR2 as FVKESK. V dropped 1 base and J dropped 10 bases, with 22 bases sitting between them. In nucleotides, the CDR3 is TGTGCCAGCAGCCAAGGGGGAGTTTATGACAGGCGATCAAAACTGTTTTTT. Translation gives CASSQGGVYDRRSKLFF. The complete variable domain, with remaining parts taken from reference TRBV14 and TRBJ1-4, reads EAGVTQFPSHSVIEKGQTVTLRCDPISGHDNLYWYRRVMGKEIKFLLHFVKESKQDESGMPNNRFLAERTGGTYSTLKVQPAELEDSGVYFCASSQGGVYDRRSKLFFGSGTQLSVL.

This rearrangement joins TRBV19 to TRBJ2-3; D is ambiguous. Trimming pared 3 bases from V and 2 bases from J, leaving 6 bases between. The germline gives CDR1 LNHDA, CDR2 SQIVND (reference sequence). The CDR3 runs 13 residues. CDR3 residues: CASSIYPTDTQYF. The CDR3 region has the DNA TGTGCCAGTAGTATTTACCCCACAGATACGCAGTATTTT.

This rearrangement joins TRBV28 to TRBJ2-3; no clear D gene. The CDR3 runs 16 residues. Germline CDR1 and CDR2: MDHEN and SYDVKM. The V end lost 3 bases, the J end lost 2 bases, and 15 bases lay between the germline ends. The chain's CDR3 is CASSLLAPEITDTQYF. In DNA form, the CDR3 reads TGTGCCAGCAGTTTGTTGGCGCCAGAAATCACAGATACGCAGTATTTT.

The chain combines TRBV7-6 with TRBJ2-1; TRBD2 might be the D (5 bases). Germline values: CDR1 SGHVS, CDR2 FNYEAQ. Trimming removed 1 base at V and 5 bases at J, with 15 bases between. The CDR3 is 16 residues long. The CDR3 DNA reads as TGTGCCAGCAGCTTAGTATTCGCCCCGGAGGACAATGAGCAGTTCTTC. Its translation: CASSLVFAPEDNEQFF.

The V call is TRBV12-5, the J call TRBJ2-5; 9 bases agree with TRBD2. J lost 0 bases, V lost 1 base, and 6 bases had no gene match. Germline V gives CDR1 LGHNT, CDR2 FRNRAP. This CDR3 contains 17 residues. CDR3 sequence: CASGLGGASGDQETQYF. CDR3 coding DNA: TGTGCTAGTGGTTTGGGGGGTGCTAGCGGGGACCAAGAGACCCAGTACTTC.

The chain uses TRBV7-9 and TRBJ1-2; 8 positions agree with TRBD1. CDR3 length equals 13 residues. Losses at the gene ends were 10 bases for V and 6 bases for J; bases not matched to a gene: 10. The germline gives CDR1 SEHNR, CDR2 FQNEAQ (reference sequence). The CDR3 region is CATPGGSRNGYTF. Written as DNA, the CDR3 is TGTGCCACACCAGGGGGCTCTCGTAATGGCTACACCTTC. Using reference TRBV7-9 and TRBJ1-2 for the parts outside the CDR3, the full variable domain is DTGVSQNPRHKITKRGQNVTFRCDPISEHNRLYWYRQTLGQGPEFLTYFQNEAQLEKSRLLSDRFSAERPKGSFSTLEIQRTEQGDSAMYLCATPGGSRNGYTFGSGTRLTVV.

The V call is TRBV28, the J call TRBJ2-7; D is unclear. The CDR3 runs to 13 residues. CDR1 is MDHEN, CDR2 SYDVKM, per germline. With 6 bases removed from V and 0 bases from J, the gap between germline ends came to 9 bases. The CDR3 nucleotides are TGTGCCAGCAGCCCTGACACCTCCTACGAGCAGTACTTC. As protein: CASSPDTSYEQYF. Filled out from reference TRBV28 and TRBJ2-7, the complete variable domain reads DVKVTQSSRYLVKRTGEKVFLECVQDMDHENMFWYRQDPGLGLRLIYFSYDVKMKEKGDIPEGYSVSREKKERFSLILESASTNQTSMYLCASSPDTSYEQYFGPGTRLTVT.

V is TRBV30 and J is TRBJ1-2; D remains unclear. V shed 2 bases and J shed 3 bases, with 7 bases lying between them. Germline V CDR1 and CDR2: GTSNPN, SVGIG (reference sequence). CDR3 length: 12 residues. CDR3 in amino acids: CAWSLYDYGYTF. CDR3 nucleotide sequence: TGTGCCTGGAGTCTATATGACTATGGCTACACCTTC.

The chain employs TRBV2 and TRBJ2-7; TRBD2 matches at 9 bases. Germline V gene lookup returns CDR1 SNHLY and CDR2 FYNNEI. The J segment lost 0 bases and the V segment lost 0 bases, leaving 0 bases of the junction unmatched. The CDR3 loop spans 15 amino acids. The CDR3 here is CASSEASGGSYEQYF. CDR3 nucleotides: TGTGCCAGCAGTGAAGCTAGCGGGGGCTCCTACGAGCAGTACTTC.

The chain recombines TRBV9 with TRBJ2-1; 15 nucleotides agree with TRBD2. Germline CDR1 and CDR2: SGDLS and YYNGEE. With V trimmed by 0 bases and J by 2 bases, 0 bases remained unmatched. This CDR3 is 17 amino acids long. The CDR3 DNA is TGTGCCAGCAGCGTAGGGACTAGCGGGGGGGCCTACAATGAGCAGTTCTTC. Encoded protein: CASSVGTSGGAYNEQFF. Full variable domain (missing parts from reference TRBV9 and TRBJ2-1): DSGVTQTPKHLITATGQRVTLRCSPRSGDLSVYWYQQSLDQGLQFLIQYYNGEERAKGNILERFSAQQFPDLHSELNLSSLELGDSALYFCASSVGTSGGAYNEQFFGPGTRLTVL.